These 30 T cell receptor beta chains share one sample of origin, sequenced in a study of siplizumab effects on memory and regulatory T cells. Sequencing used immunoSEQ multiplex PCR; TCRdb keeps in-frame clones, though not all of them. This sample has about 69,000 clones, with approximately 88% found just once. The sample consisted of Tregs sorted from blood. The source of these receptors is a human donor in good health.

On this clone: One end of the junction does not line up with germline, which may come from a read error. The genes are TRBV6-6 and TRBJ1-2, with D possibly matching TRBD1 (5 bases). Germline loops: CDR1 MNHNY, CDR2 SVGAGI (reference sequence). The CDR3 contains 16 residues. In DNA, the CDR3 is TGTGCCGGCAGTTACTCGGAGGGGCCCATAAACTATGGCTACACCTTC. It translates to CAGSYSEGPINYGYTF.

V is TRBV9 and J is TRBJ2-7, with 10 bases matching TRBD2. The CDR3 covers 15 residues. Germline CDR1 SGDLS, CDR2 YYNGEE. After removal of 4 bases from V and 7 bases from J, the junction contained 11 bases not matched to a gene. Here the CDR3 DNA reads TGTGCCAGCAGCCCCACGGGAGTAGCGGGGGGAGAGCAGTACTTC. Translation gives CASSPTGVAGGEQYF.

The chain joins TRBV18 to TRBJ1-5; the D is unclear. The CDR3 spans 13 residues. Per the germline V gene, CDR1 is KGHSH and CDR2 is LQKENI. Deletions cut 2 bases from V and 3 bases from J, with 5 bases between. The CDR3 protein is CASSPGNNQPQHF. The CDR3 DNA follows: TGTGCCAGCTCACCAGGGAACAATCAGCCCCAGCATTTT.

V usage is TRBV19 and J usage is TRBJ1-4; D unresolved. This CDR3 spans 13 amino acids. Trimming removed 5 bases from V and 4 bases from J, with 8 bases in between. Germline CDR1 is LNHDA and CDR2 is SQIVND (reference sequence). The CDR3 sequence: CASSYTVNEKLFF. CDR3 sequence (DNA): TGTGCCAGTAGTTATACAGTTAATGAAAAACTGTTTTTT.

V and J are TRBV19 and TRBJ2-1; TRBD2 matches at 8 bases. CDR3 size: 15 residues. J was trimmed by 4 bases and V by 0 bases; bases with no gene match: 2. Germline V gene lookup returns CDR1 LNHDA and CDR2 SQIVND (reference sequence). CDR3 loop: CASSIDPSGYNEQFF. CDR3 DNA: TGTGCCAGTAGTATAGATCCTAGCGGGTACAATGAGCAGTTCTTC.

The V gene is TRBV30, the J gene TRBJ2-7, with TRBD1 as a possible D gene (6 bases). The V end lost 4 bases, the J end lost 5 bases, and 21 bases lay between the germline ends. Germline loops: CDR1 GTSNPN, CDR2 SVGIG (reference sequence). The CDR3 is made up of 15 amino acids. The CDR3 DNA reads TGTGCCTGGACCGTAGGTTCAGGGGCGAGCAACGAGCAGTACTTC. Residues: CAWTVGSGASNEQYF.

The chain carries TRBV18 and TRBJ1-1; D uncertain. The CDR3 totals 13 residues. Between the trimmed V and J ends, which lost 6 bases and 3 bases, there was a span of 11 bases. Germline loops: CDR1 KGHSH, CDR2 LQKENI. The DNA of the CDR3 is TGTGCCAGCTCCGTGTTGAAGGACACTGAAGCTTTCTTT. Its translation is CASSVLKDTEAFF.

CDR3 DNA sequence: TGCGCCAGCAGCTTGGTGTTTTCTAGGGCGGATACGCAGTATTTT. This codes for CASSLVFSRADTQYF. The chain recombines TRBV5-1 with TRBJ2-3; D is uncertain. The ends were cut back, 0 bases at V and 6 bases at J, with 14 bases in the middle. The CDR3 covers 15 residues. The germline V gene encodes CDR1 SGHRS and CDR2 YFSETQ.

V and J are TRBV6-4 and TRBJ2-1, with D uncertain. Germline-derived CDR1 and CDR2 are MRHNA and SNTAGT. The CDR3 length is 14 residues. V lost 10 bases and J 8 bases, leaving 21 bases between the germline ends. The CDR3 loop is CATSQQGPFDEQFF. In DNA, the CDR3 is TGTGCCACCTCTCAGCAAGGCCCCTTCGATGAGCAGTTCTTC.

This chain links TRBV7-9 with TRBJ1-2, with D unclear. CDR1 is SEHNR and CDR2 is FQNEAQ in the germline V gene (reference sequence). The CDR3 runs to 12 residues. V was cut by 3 bases and J by 5 bases, with 7 bases left in between. In DNA, the CDR3 is TGTGCCAGCAGCTTGATTGGTTATGGCTACACCTTC. This gives the protein CASSLIGYGYTF.

This sequence joins TRBV6-1 and TRBJ1-5; D not resolved. This CDR3 is built from 13 residues. V lost 2 bases and J 4 bases, leaving 6 bases between the germline ends. CDR1 and CDR2 (germline): MNHNS, SASEGT. The CDR3 loop is CASSERGNQPQHF. In DNA form, the CDR3 reads TGTGCCAGCAGTGAACGTGGTAATCAGCCCCAGCATTTT.

The J gene is TRBJ2-1, the V gene TRBV20-1; 7 bases are shared with TRBD2. In germline, CDR1 is DFQATT, CDR2 SNEGSKA (reference sequence). The CDR3 loop spans 10 amino acids. The CDR3 is CRAGIGEQFF. The CDR3 DNA reads TGCAGAGCGGGAATCGGGGAGCAGTTCTTC.

The chain links TRBV4-3 to TRBJ1-2, with D perhaps TRBD1 (5 bases). The CDR3 loop spans 14 amino acids. Germline CDR1 reads LGHNA; CDR2 reads YSLEER. Trimming cost V 2 bases and J 8 bases, with 15 bases left between them. CDR3 DNA: TGCGCCAGCAGCCAACTGGGGGGAAGGGGCGGCTACACCTTC. It codes for CASSQLGGRGGYTF.

This rearrangement joins TRBV11-3 to TRBJ2-6; no reliable D call. Germline-derived CDR1 and CDR2 are SGHNT and YENEEA. CDR3 length: 15 residues. Between the trimmed V and J ends, which lost 0 bases and 11 bases, there was a span of 14 bases. CDR3 region: CASSLEGPAYDVLTF. The CDR3 nucleotides read TGTGCCAGCAGCTTAGAAGGGCCAGCTTATGACGTCCTGACTTTC.

This chain joins TRBV30 and TRBJ1-2; D uncertain. Trimming left V 7 bases short and J 4 bases short, with 16 bases between. Per the germline V gene, CDR1 is GTSNPN and CDR2 is SVGIG (reference sequence). The CDR3 extends over 13 amino acids. The CDR3 is CALRAGFGYGYTF. The CDR3 nucleotides are TGTGCCTTAAGGGCCGGGTTTGGCTATGGCTACACCTTC.

The chain uses TRBV19 and TRBJ1-2; D gene ambiguous. V lost 8 bases and J lost 8, with 15 bases in between. This CDR3 region has 12 residues. Germline V gene sequence: CDR1 LNHDA, CDR2 SQIVND (reference sequence). This chain's CDR3 is CASSPGPGGYTF. The CDR3 DNA is TGTGCCAGTTCCCCCGGGCCGGGGGGCTACACCTTC. The full variable domain, with the rest looked up from reference TRBV19 and TRBJ1-2, is DGGITQSPKYLFRKEGQNVTLSCEQNLNHDAMYWYRQDPGQGLRLIYYSQIVNDFQKGDIAEGYSVSREKKESFPLTVTSAQKNPTAFYLCASSPGPGGYTFGSGTRLTVV.

To note about this clone: This sample also contains other DNA sequences that code for the same CDR3. The CDR3 DNA sequence: TGTGCCAGCAGTGAGAGGAGGGACACAGCCCAGCATTTT. It translates to CASSERRDTAQHF. The chain uses TRBV2 and TRBJ1-5; perhaps TRBD1 as D (6 bases). The CDR3 covers 13 residues. V was pared by 3 bases and J by 11 bases, with 14 bases between. The germline V gene has CDR1 SNHLY and CDR2 FYNNEI.

This chain links TRBV5-6 with TRBJ2-7, with no clear D. From germline, CDR1 is SGHDT and CDR2 YYEEEE. This CDR3 is built from 11 residues. Trimming cost V 2 bases and J 3 bases, with 3 bases left between them. CDR3 amino acids: CASSFHYEQYF. DNA for the CDR3: TGTGCCAGCAGCTTTCACTACGAGCAGTACTTC.

This sequence joins TRBV18 and TRBJ2-5; D is ambiguous. Trimming shortened V by 3 bases and J by 5 bases, and 10 bases separated the two germline ends. The CDR3 consists of 13 residues. In germline, CDR1 is KGHSH, CDR2 LQKENI. In DNA form, the CDR3 reads TGTGCCAGCTCACCCCCTTCGAAGGAGACCCAGTACTTC. It yields the protein CASSPPSKETQYF.

This chain joins TRBV5-1 and TRBJ2-7; no reliable D call. The CDR3 has 14 residues. Germline CDR1 reads SGHRS; CDR2 reads YFSETQ. The ends were cut back, 0 bases at V and 4 bases at J, with 11 bases in the middle. The CDR3 DNA is TGCGCCAGCAGCTTGGAGTTAGCTGGGTACGAGCAGTACTTC. Protein: CASSLELAGYEQYF.

The genes are TRBV28 and TRBJ2-7; no definite D call. The CDR3 extends over 12 amino acids. Deletions cut 7 bases from V and 1 base from J, with 8 bases between. Per germline, CDR1 MDHEN and CDR2 SYDVKM. The CDR3 loop is CASNGLSYEQYF. CDR3 in DNA: TGTGCCAGCAATGGGCTGTCCTACGAGCAGTACTTC.

The chain has TRBV18 and TRBJ2-7, with 8 bases fitting TRBD1. V shed 4 bases and J 5 bases; nucleotides not matched to a gene: 7. CDR3 length: 14 residues. Germline V gives CDR1 KGHSH, CDR2 LQKENI. CDR3 protein: CASSLGQGFDEQYF. The CDR3, as DNA: TGTGCCAGCTCACTCGGACAGGGTTTTGACGAGCAGTACTTC.

This clone was counted only a few times. The chain has TRBV6-1 and TRBJ2-7, with TRBD2 identical over 7 bases. This CDR3 has 14 amino acids. CDR1 is MNHNS and CDR2 is SASEGT in the germline V gene. V gave up 1 base and J gave up 0 bases; unmatched junction bases: 0. The CDR3 sequence: CASSEGGSSYEQYF. CDR3 DNA sequence: TGTGCCAGCAGTGAAGGCGGGAGCTCCTACGAGCAGTACTTC.

The CDR3 DNA follows: TGTGCCAGCAGTCCGTGGGGGGGCGTTGGCAATCAGCCCCAGCATTTT. This gives the protein CASSPWGGVGNQPQHF. The chain joins TRBV7-2 to TRBJ1-5; TRBD1 is a possible D gene (6 bases). The length of the CDR3 is 16 residues. CDR1 is SGHTA and CDR2 is FQGNSA in the germline V gene. Trimming stripped 6 bases from V and 2 bases from J, with 17 bases between.

The chain uses TRBV7-9 and TRBJ2-2, with a tentative D call TRBD1 (6 bases). Germline V gene data show CDR1 as SEHNR and CDR2 as FQNEAQ (reference sequence). V was trimmed by 10 bases and J by 5 bases, leaving 20 bases between them. The CDR3 has 15 residues. The CDR3 coding sequence is TGTGCCATACGTACAGGGAATTTTGTTACCGGGGAGCTGTTTTTT. Amino acids: CAIRTGNFVTGELFF.

This chain uses TRBV5-6 with TRBJ2-5, with a weak D call TRBD2 (6 bases). The CDR3 extends over 15 amino acids. Trimming took off 5 bases at V and 5 bases at J, with 19 bases between the two ends. Germline values: CDR1 SGHDT, CDR2 YYEEEE. CDR3 sequence reads: CASRPPGLGRETQYF. The CDR3 nucleotides read TGTGCCAGCAGGCCCCCGGGACTTGGTAGGGAGACCCAGTACTTC.

The genes are TRBV4-1 and TRBJ2-1; 7 bases align to TRBD2. The CDR3 consists of 16 residues. Germline loops: CDR1 MGHRA, CDR2 YSYEKL. The ends lost 3 bases at V and 1 base at J; junction bases unmatched: 6. The CDR3 protein is CASSHGRAGSYNEQFF. CDR3 DNA sequence: TGCGCCAGCAGCCATGGGAGGGCCGGATCCTACAATGAGCAGTTCTTC.

This clone was seen just once. The V call is TRBV7-9, the J call TRBJ2-3, with 11 bases lining up with TRBD2. The CDR3 contains 16 residues. CDR1 is SEHNR and CDR2 is FQNEAQ in the germline V gene (reference sequence). The V and J ends lost 3 bases and 5 bases, in that order; junction bases with no gene match: 7. The CDR3 sequence: CASSLGSGRAVDTQYF. CDR3 nucleotide sequence: TGTGCCAGCAGCTTGGGTAGCGGGAGGGCCGTAGATACGCAGTATTTT.

The rearrangement joins TRBV30 to TRBJ1-4, with no clear D. The V gene's germline CDR1 is GTSNPN and CDR2 SVGIG (reference sequence). This CDR3 spans 14 amino acids. The germline V and J ends were trimmed by 2 bases and 8 bases, with 15 bases remaining between them. CDR3 DNA sequence: TGTGCCTGGAGTATCCAGGCTACTGGAGAAAAACTGTTTTTT. It encodes CAWSIQATGEKLFF. Variable domain in full (rest from reference TRBV30 and TRBJ1-4): SQTIHQWPATLVQPVGSPLSLECTVEGTSNPNLYWYRQAAGRGLQLLFYSVGIGQISSEVPQNLSASRPQDRQFILSSKKLLLSDSGFYLCAWSIQATGEKLFFGSGTQLSVL.

V usage is TRBV4-3 and J usage is TRBJ1-1, with a weak D call TRBD1 (5 bases). The length of the CDR3 is 13 residues. The germline CDR1 and CDR2 sequences are LGHNA and YSLEER. V was cut by 2 bases and J by 6 bases, with 10 bases left in between. Here the CDR3 DNA reads TGCGCCAGCAGCCAACAGGGCGGCGCTGAAGCTTTCTTT. Translating it yields CASSQQGGAEAFF.